Shown below are 5 T cell receptor beta chains from a single sample sequenced in a study of blood T cell repertoires in COVID-19. Assay: immunoSEQ multiplex PCR; the TCRdb copy retains only in-frame clones and omits some. The table lists 200,000 or so clones, over 75% of them singletons. The sequencing input was peripheral blood. The receptor source for this set is a man aged 55 to 70 with acute or convalescent COVID-19.

The chain couples TRBV19 to TRBJ2-7; D may be TRBD1 (5 bases). Trimming cost V 7 bases and J 5 bases, with 15 bases left between them. The CDR3 length is 13 residues. Germline V lookup: CDR1 LNHDA, CDR2 SQIVND (reference sequence). The CDR3 bases are TGTGCCAGTAAGGACACGGCGGCCCACGAGCAGTACTTC. Residues: CASKDTAAHEQYF.

The rearrangement links TRBV15 to TRBJ1-6, with D tentatively TRBD1 (5 bases). V lost 0 bases and J 14 bases, leaving 8 bases between the germline ends. The germline V gene encodes CDR1 LNHNV and CDR2 YYDKDF (reference sequence). The CDR3 length is 12 residues. The CDR3 DNA follows: TGTGCCACCAGCAGAGATCCGGGGGCCCTCCACTTT. It yields the protein CATSRDPGALHF.

This clone has just one count. This sequence joins TRBV10-2 and TRBJ1-5, with 9 bases identical to TRBD1. CDR3 size: 14 residues. In germline, CDR1 is WSHSY, CDR2 SAAADI. Trimming at V came to 5 bases and at J to 6 bases, leaving 5 bases not matched to a gene. The CDR3 loop reads CASSYGTGTQPQHF. The DNA of the CDR3 is TGCGCCAGCAGTTACGGGACAGGGACTCAGCCCCAGCATTTT.

The chain recombines TRBV12-2 with TRBJ2-7; TRBD2, the D gene given by the table, was not confirmed from the DNA. TRBV12-2 is a listed pseudogene. The CDR3 covers 20 residues. CDR3 sequence: CASRLAAEVTSGGGTYEQYF. CDR3 DNA sequence: TGTGCAAGTCGCTTAGCTGCCGAGGTGACTAGCGGAGGGGGCACCTACGAGCAGTACTTC.

This chain uses TRBV9 with TRBJ2-1; 11 bases line up with TRBD2. The junction had 10 bases not matched to a gene; V was cut back by 0 bases and J by 8 bases. The CDR3 contains 17 residues. The germline CDR1 and CDR2 sequences are SGDLS and YYNGEE. The CDR3 reads CASSVVGGLAEWDEQFF. DNA of the CDR3: TGTGCCAGCAGCGTAGTAGGGGGACTAGCGGAGTGGGATGAGCAGTTCTTC.